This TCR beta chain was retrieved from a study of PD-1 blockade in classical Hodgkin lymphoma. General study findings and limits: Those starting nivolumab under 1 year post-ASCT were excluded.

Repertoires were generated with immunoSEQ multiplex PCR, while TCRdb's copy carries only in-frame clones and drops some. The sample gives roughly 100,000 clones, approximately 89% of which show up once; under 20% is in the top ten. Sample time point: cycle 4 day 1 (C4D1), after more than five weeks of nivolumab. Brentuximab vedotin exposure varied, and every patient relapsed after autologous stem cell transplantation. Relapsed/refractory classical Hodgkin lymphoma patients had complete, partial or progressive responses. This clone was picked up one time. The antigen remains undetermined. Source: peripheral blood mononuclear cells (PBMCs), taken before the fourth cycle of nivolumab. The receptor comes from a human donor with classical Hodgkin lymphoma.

The CDR3: CASSVGGNYGYTF. In DNA form, the CDR3 reads TGTGCCAGCAGCGTGGGAGGGAACTATGGCTACACCTTC. The chain recombines TRBV9 with TRBJ1-2; no firm D call. Germline CDR1 is SGDLS and CDR2 is YYNGEE. With 2 bases removed from V and 2 bases from J, the gap between germline ends came to 7 bases. CDR3 length equals 13 residues.